These 15 T cell receptor beta chains were sequenced from one sample in a study of blood T cell repertoires in COVID-19. Here immunoSEQ multiplex PCR was the method, and the copy in TCRdb shows in-frame clones only, minus some. Among roughly 190,000 clones listed, less than 90% were seen once. Sequencing was carried out using peripheral blood. All receptors derive from a woman aged 40 to 55 with acute or convalescent COVID-19.

The rearrangement uses TRBV6-4 and TRBJ1-3; D possibly corresponds to TRBD1 (5 bases). CDR1 is MRHNA and CDR2 is SNTAGT in the germline V gene. V lost 3 bases and J lost 4, with 13 bases in between. The CDR3 contains 15 residues. The CDR3 sequence is CASSEMPGVGNTIYF. The CDR3 DNA reads TGTGCCAGCAGTGAAATGCCGGGGGTCGGAAACACCATATATTTT.

This clone was counted once. The V gene is TRBV2, the J gene TRBJ2-1; 10 bases are shared with TRBD2. V was clipped by 6 bases and J by 6 bases; unmatched bases: 11. Germline V gives CDR1 SNHLY, CDR2 FYNNEI. There are 16 residues in the CDR3. CDR3 DNA sequence: TGTGCCAGCAGGGAACAGCGGGGGGGCCTTCCCAATGAGCAGTTCTTC. It translates to CASREQRGGLPNEQFF.

J is TRBJ1-5 and V is TRBV3-1 (or the pseudogene TRBV3-2), with D unresolved. The ends were cut back, 2 bases at V and 3 bases at J, with 11 bases in the middle. The CDR3 sequence is 15 residues long. Germline CDR1 and CDR2: LGHDT and YNNKEL (reference sequence). This CDR3 reads CASSQSFPDNQPQHF. The DNA of the CDR3 is TGTGCCAGCAGCCAAAGTTTCCCAGACAATCAGCCCCAGCATTTT.

This clone showed up just once. J is TRBJ1-6 and V is TRBV28, with 10 positions matching TRBD1. Germline V gene sequence: CDR1 MDHEN, CDR2 SYDVKM. V lost 6 bases and J lost 5; bases outside the gene matches: 7. There are 16 residues in the CDR3. The CDR3 DNA is TGTGCCAGCAGCCGGGACAGGGGAAGGGATAATTCACCCCTCCACTTT. This gives the protein CASSRDRGRDNSPLHF.

This sequence joins TRBV28 and TRBJ1-4; 8 bases map to TRBD1. J gave up 8 bases and V 4 bases, and 9 bases lay outside the gene matches. Germline V gene data show CDR1 as MDHEN and CDR2 as SYDVKM. The CDR3 is made up of 15 amino acids. This CDR3 is CASSWARAGGEKLFF. DNA of the CDR3: TGTGCCAGCAGTTGGGCCCGGGCAGGGGGCGAAAAACTGTTTTTT.

The V and J genes are TRBV11-3 and TRBJ2-7; 7 bases match TRBD2. The length of the CDR3 is 15 residues. In germline, CDR1 is SGHNT, CDR2 YENEEA. J gave up 4 bases and V 8 bases, and 14 bases lay outside the gene matches. The CDR3 loop reads CASALKGGSTYEQYF. Written as DNA, the CDR3 is TGTGCCAGCGCTCTCAAGGGCGGGAGTACTTACGAGCAGTACTTC.

This chain connects TRBV28 to TRBJ1-1; 8 bases fit TRBD1. The length of the CDR3 is 13 residues. Trimming cost V 3 bases and J 4 bases; bases outside gene matches: 1. Germline loops: CDR1 MDHEN, CDR2 SYDVKM. The CDR3 bases are TGTGCCAGCAGTTTCCAGGGGGCCACTGAAGCTTTCTTT. Amino acids: CASSFQGATEAFF.

This chain uses TRBV12-3 or TRBV12-4 with TRBJ1-1, with D maybe TRBD1 (5 bases). With 7 bases removed from V and 5 bases from J, the gap between germline ends came to 11 bases. There are 12 residues in the CDR3. The DNA for the CDR3 is TGTGCCAGCAACCAGGGCTGGACTGAAGCTTTCTTT. Translating it yields CASNQGWTEAFF.

This clone was found once. This chain connects TRBV7-9 to TRBJ2-1, with TRBD2 as a possible D gene (7 bases). The V end was cut by 6 bases, the J end by 6 bases, with 18 bases between. Germline V gives CDR1 SEHNR, CDR2 FQNEAQ (reference sequence). CDR3 length: 15 amino acids. The CDR3 bases are TGTGCCAGCAGTAGGGGGGGAGCGCTCTCCAATGAGCAGTTCTTC. This sequence encodes CASSRGGALSNEQFF.

This clone turned up a few times. The chain has TRBV27 and TRBJ1-6; weak D call: TRBD1 (5 bases). The length of the CDR3 is 15 residues. The germline V and J ends were trimmed by 3 bases and 7 bases, with 13 bases remaining between them. Germline loops: CDR1 MNHEY, CDR2 SMNVEV (reference sequence). The CDR3 loop is CASSFGVQANSPLHF. The CDR3, as DNA: TGTGCCAGCAGTTTTGGTGTACAGGCCAATTCACCCCTCCACTTT.

The genes are TRBV6-5 and TRBJ2-3; perhaps TRBD2 as D (6 bases). Germline V gene data show CDR1 as MNHEY and CDR2 as SVGAGI. The CDR3 covers 15 residues. The germline V and J ends were trimmed by 7 bases and 0 bases, with 14 bases remaining between them. The CDR3 loop reads CASTGTGSSTDTQYF. In nucleotides, the CDR3 is TGTGCCAGCACCGGGACTGGATCTAGCACAGATACGCAGTATTTT.

This chain uses TRBV4-1 with TRBJ1-4; the D is unclear. V lost 1 base and J lost 13, with 13 bases in between. There are 13 residues in the CDR3. Germline CDR1 MGHRA, CDR2 YSYEKL. The CDR3 spells CASSQAGRDGLFF. The CDR3 coding sequence is TGCGCCAGCAGCCAAGCCGGTCGGGATGGACTGTTTTTT.

The chain combines TRBV27 with TRBJ1-1, with 7 bases fitting TRBD1. The trim removed 6 bases at V and 3 bases at J, leaving 7 bases unmatched. Germline CDR1 is MNHEY and CDR2 is SMNVEV (reference sequence). The CDR3 totals 14 residues. The CDR3 region is CASRSDRADTEAFF. The CDR3 DNA is TGTGCCAGCAGATCTGACAGGGCTGACACTGAAGCTTTCTTT.

The rearrangement links TRBV6-1 to TRBJ1-4, with 8 bases matching TRBD1. The CDR3 contains 17 residues. J gave up 5 bases and V 0 bases, and 8 bases lay outside the gene matches. In germline, CDR1 is MNHNS, CDR2 SASEGT. DNA of the CDR3: TGTGCCAGCAGTGAAGCGGGGACAGGAATTCAAAATGAAAAACTGTTTTTT. It codes for CASSEAGTGIQNEKLFF.

The chain uses TRBV5-1 and TRBJ1-2; D is unresolved. The CDR3 is made up of 14 amino acids. Trimming took off 4 bases at V and 1 base at J, with 11 bases between the two ends. The germline gives CDR1 SGHRS, CDR2 YFSETQ. In DNA, the CDR3 is TGCGCCAGCAGCGTGACTCCGGATAACTATGGCTACACCTTC. The encoded protein is CASSVTPDNYGYTF.